This TCR beta chain stems from a study of control samples from healthy donors and cancer patients. The CDR3 is made up of 13 amino acids. The ends were cut back, 4 bases at V and 5 bases at J, with 12 bases in the middle. CDR1 is SGDLS and CDR2 is YYNGEE in the germline V gene. Assay used: immunoSEQ multiplex PCR; TCRdb lists only in-frame clones, some missing. This sample has around 90,000 clones; approximately 87% occur once, and the top ten carry over 2%. The sequenced material came from blood. The source of this sequence is a woman aged 40 to 55 in good health. The chain recombines TRBV9 with TRBJ1-1; D possibly corresponds to TRBD1 (6 bases). CDR3: CASSLGGATEAFF. The CDR3 coding sequence is TGTGCCAGCAGCCTTGGGGGGGCGACTGAAGCTTTCTTT.